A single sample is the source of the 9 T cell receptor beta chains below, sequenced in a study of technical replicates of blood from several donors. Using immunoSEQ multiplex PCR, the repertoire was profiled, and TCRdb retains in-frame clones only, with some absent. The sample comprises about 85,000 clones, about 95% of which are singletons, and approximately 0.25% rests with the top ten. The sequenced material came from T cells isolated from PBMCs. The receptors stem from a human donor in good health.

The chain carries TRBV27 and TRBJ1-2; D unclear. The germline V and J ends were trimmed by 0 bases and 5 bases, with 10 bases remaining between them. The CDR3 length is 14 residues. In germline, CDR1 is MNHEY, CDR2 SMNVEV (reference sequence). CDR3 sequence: CASSLSRGGYGYTF. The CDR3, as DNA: TGTGCCAGCAGTTTATCGCGGGGAGGTTATGGCTACACCTTC.

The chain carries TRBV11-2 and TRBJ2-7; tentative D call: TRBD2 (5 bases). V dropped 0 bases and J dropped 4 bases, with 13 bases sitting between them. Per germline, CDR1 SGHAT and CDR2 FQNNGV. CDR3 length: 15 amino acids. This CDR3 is CASSLDPGSAYEQYF. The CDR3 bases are TGTGCCAGCAGCTTAGACCCGGGGTCAGCATACGAGCAGTACTTC.

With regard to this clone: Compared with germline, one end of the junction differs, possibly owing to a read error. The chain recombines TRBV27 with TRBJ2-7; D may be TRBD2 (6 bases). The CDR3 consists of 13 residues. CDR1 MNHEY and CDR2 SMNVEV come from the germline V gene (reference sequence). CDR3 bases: TGTGCCAGCAGTTTGAGCGGGCCCTACGAGCATTACTTC. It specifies CASSLSGPYEHYF.

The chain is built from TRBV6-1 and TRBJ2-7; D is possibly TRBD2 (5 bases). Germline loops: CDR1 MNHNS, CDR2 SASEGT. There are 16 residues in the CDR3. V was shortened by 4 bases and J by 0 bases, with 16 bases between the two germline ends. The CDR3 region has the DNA TGTGCCAGCAGTGGCAACGGAGCGGTGGACTCCTACGAGCAGTACTTC. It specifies CASSGNGAVDSYEQYF.

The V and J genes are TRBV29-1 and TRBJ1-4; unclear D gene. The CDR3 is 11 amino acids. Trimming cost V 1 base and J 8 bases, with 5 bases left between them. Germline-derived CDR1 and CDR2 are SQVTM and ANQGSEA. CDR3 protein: CSVEGGEKLFF. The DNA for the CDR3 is TGCAGCGTTGAAGGAGGAGAAAAACTGTTTTTT.

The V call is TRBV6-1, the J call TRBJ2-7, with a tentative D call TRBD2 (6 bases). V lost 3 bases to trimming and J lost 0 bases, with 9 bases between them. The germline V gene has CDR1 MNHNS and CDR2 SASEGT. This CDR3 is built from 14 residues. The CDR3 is CASSDRGSSYEQYF. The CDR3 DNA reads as TGTGCCAGCAGTGACCGGGGGAGCTCCTACGAGCAGTACTTC.

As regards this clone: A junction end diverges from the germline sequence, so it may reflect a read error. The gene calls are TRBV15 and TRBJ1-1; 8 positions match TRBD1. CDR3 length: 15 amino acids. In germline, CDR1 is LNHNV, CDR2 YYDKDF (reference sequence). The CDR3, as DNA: TGTGCCACCAGCCGAGACAGGGGACTGAACACTGAAGCTTTCTTT. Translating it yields CATSRDRGLNTEAFF.

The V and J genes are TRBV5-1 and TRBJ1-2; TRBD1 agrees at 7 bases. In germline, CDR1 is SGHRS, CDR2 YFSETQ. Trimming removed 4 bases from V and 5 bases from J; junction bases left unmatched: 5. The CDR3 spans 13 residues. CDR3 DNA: TGCGCCAGCAGCCCCACGACAGGGTATGGCTACACCTTC. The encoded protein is CASSPTTGYGYTF.

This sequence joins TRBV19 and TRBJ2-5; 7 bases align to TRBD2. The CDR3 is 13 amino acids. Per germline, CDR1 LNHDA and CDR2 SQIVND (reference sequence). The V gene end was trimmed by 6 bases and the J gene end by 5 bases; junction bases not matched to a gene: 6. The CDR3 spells CASSGRRRETQYF. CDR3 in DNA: TGTGCCAGTAGCGGGAGGCGGAGGGAGACCCAGTACTTC.